A single TCR beta chain is shown here with its context. Antigen specificity is unknown. This CDR3 spans 12 amino acids. CDR1 is SNHLY and CDR2 is FYNNEI in the germline V gene. After removal of 6 bases from V and 6 bases from J, the junction contained 4 bases not matched to a gene. This sample was included in a study of cytomegalovirus exposure and HLA in healthy donors. General study results and limits: In a later analysis, TCR beta V- and J-gene trimming was associated with a missense DCLRE1C variant. Association of fewer than 20,000 TCR beta sequences with HLA alleles was found at 0.05 false discovery rate in a later analysis. In an earlier analysis, most TCR beta V segments were productive about 87% or about 30% of the time.

The study ran its PCR with 60 Vbeta and 13 Jbeta primers. Original processing notes: The authors later counted 75 million to 90 million unique TCR beta chains, 9.5 million to 13 million of them shared. Here immunoSEQ multiplex PCR was the method, and the copy in TCRdb shows in-frame clones only, minus some. V, J and clone size are taken as reported in that table, and D and trimming were inferred from the DNA itself. The profile shows 200,000 or so clones, about 85% of them singletons. This receptor was obtained from a male donor in good health and CMV-seropositive. The sequenced sample was PBMCs. The J gene is TRBJ1-1, the V gene TRBV2, with TRBD1 matching 7 bases. This CDR3 is CASSATGAEAFF. In DNA, the CDR3 is TGTGCCAGCAGCGCTACAGGGGCTGAAGCTTTCTTT.